The T cell receptor (beta chain) described here comes from a study of somatic mutations in cytotoxic T cells in rheumatoid arthritis. The assay was immunoSEQ multiplex PCR, and TCRdb's table has in-frame clones only and misses some. Found here are about 14,000 clones, over 80% of them singletons; the top ten hold 29%. Trimming took 5 bases from V and 5 from J; bases not matched to a gene: 11. Per the germline V gene, CDR1 is SGHTA and CDR2 is FQGTGA. The CDR3 runs to 15 residues. Sequences were obtained from CD8+ T cells sorted from blood. The V gene is TRBV7-3, the J gene TRBJ2-5; 7 bases are shared with TRBD2. The clonotype was recovered from an adult with rheumatoid arthritis. The chain's CDR3 is CASSPSGNGGETQYF. CDR3 bases: TGTGCCAGCAGCCCCAGCGGTAACGGGGGGGAGACCCAGTACTTC. The variable domain in full, completed from reference TRBV7-3 and TRBJ2-5, reads GAGVSQTPSNKVTEKGKYVELRCDPISGHTALYWYRQSLGQGPEFLIYFQGTGAADDSGLPNDRFFAVRPEGSVSTLKIQRTERGDSAVYLCASSPSGNGGETQYFGPGTRLLVL.